This T cell receptor beta chain was obtained from a study of shared clonotypes between healthy human individuals. Some clones are missing from TCRdb's copy, which holds only in-frame ones; the method was immunoSEQ multiplex PCR. The data show some 2,000,000 clones, with about 94% seen just once and about 0.13% held by the top ten. A CD45RA-negative memory subset and a CD45RA+ naive subset were separated from the CD4+ cells. After removal of 2 bases from V and 2 bases from J, the junction contained 7 bases not matched to a gene. CDR3 size: 15 residues. In germline, CDR1 is SGDLS, CDR2 YYNGEE. Points from the study as a whole: Clonotypes that were shared across a handful of donors made up approximately 5% of naive CD4 clonotypes. Shared clonotypes across all four donors exceeded non-shared ones in generation probability.

To note about this clone: Its antigen is undetermined. At the DNA level, this CDR3 is encoded by other sequences in the same sample as well.

What was sequenced was naive CD4+ T cells sorted from blood. Indicated subset: CD45RA+ positively selected. The gene calls are TRBV9 and TRBJ2-7; TRBD1 matches at 7 bases. The TCR was taken from a man between 18 and 29 years old in good health. The chain's CDR3 is CASSVSTGPTYEQYF. For the CDR3, the DNA is TGTGCCAGCAGCGTCTCGACAGGGCCCACCTACGAGCAGTACTTC.